This T cell receptor (beta chain) was sequenced during a study of blood T cell repertoires in COVID-19 (dated by TCRdb to 2019 to 2021). At the level of the whole study: Collaborator samples came from the United States, Italy and Spain and covered acute and convalescent phases of COVID-19. The material from the prospective study consisted of cDNA or gDNA derived from T cells, B-cell-depleted T cells, or PBMCs. Subjects who had been exposed to COVID-19, were actively infected with it, or had recovered from it provided the deeply sampled blood TCRbeta repertoires that made up the dataset. The repertoires were released in a freely available public database meant as a resource for research on the immune response to SARS-CoV-2. Samples were obtained from the ongoing ImmuneRACE study (first 160 participants) and from 1,200 or so subjects provided by 6 global collaborators. A de-identified subject ID, COVID-19 status, age in years and sex were almost always included in the sample metadata. Where available, HLA class I and class II types were taken from metadata supplied by the sample provider and were not determined by assay-based typing.

About this clone: The specificity of this receptor is unknown. No quality values exist for individual bases; no much larger clone is one base distant.

TCRbeta CDR3 regions were amplified from genomic DNA using the immunoSEQ Assay, a bias-controlled multiplex PCR. The published analysis was carried out like this. The number of nucleated cells in each sample was estimated from the amplification of reference gene primers within the assay. To quantify the absolute abundance of each unique TCRbeta CDR3 rearrangement, sequence reads were collapsed and filtered. For each sample, productive Simpson clonality was calculated as the square root of Simpson's diversity index across productive rearrangements. TCRdb stores this immuneACCESS table with in-frame sequences only. Part of the clones is absent; in the studies checked, under half of the shortfall reflects unresolved V genes, and no reason is known for the rest. Clonal size and the V and J genes are those of that table, whereas D and trimming came from the DNA. The sample records over 50,000 clones, approximately 80% of which are singletons. About 5.3% of the sample belongs to the ten largest clones.

Collaborating institutions collected whole blood in K2EDTA tubes following their own protocols. For TCRbeta analysis, collaborators shipped samples as frozen whole blood, isolated PBMCs, or DNA extracted from either of those sample types. Broader findings and caveats from the paper: How much clinical and demographic metadata was included differed by source and by participant, and the metadata was provided uncurated.

The CDR3 sequence holds 15 residues, the cysteine and phenylalanine included. The sequence is cut down to CDR3 DNA, 45 bases in frame from base 1. V is pruned by 2 bases and J by 4 bases, leaving 4 bases of the junction without a gene match. CDR1 and CDR2 (SGHRS, YFSETQ) derive from the germline V gene. This receptor was taken from a man between 65 and 85 years old with acute or convalescent COVID-19. Sequencing was performed on peripheral blood. This chain joins TRBV5-1 to TRBJ2-2; a stretch of 8 junction bases matches TRBD1. At the DNA level, the sequence is TGCGCCAGCAGCTTAGGTCAGGGGGCCACCGGGGAGCTGTTTTTT. Its protein is CASSLGQGATGELFF.